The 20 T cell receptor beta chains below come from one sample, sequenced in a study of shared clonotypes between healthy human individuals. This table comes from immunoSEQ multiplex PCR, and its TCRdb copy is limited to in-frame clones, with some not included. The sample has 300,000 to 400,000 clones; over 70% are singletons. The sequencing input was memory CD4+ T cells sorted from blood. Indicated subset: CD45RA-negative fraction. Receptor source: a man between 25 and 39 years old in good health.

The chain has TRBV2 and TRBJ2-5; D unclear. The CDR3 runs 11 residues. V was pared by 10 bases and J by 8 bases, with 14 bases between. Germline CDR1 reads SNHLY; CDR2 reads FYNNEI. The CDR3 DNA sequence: TGTGCCAACGTTCTCGTGGGTACCCAGTACTTC. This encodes CANVLVGTQYF.

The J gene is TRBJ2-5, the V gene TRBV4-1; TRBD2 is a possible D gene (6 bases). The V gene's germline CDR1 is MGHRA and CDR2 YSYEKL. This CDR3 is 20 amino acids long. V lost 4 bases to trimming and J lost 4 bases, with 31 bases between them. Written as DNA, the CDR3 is TGCGCCAGCAGCCTACGAGACGGGGCTAGCGAGAGGGGTTTAGGAGAGACCCAGTACTTC. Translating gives CASSLRDGASERGLGETQYF.

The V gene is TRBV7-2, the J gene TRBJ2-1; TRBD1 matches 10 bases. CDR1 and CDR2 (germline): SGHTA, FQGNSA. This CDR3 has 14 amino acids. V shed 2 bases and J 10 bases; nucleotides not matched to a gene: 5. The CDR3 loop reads CASSLTGTGDEQFF. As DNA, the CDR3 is TGTGCCAGCAGCTTAACCGGGACAGGGGACGAGCAGTTCTTC. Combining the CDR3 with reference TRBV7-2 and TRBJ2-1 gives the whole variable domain GAGVSQSPSNKVTEKGKDVELRCDPISGHTALYWYRQSLGQGLEFLIYFQGNSAPDKSGLPSDRFSAERTGGSVSTLTIQRTQQEDSAVYLCASSLTGTGDEQFFGPGTRLTVL.

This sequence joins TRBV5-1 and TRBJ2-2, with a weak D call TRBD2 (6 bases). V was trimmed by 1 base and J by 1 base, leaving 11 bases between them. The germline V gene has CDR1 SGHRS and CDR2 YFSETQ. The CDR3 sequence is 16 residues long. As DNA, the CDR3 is TGCGCCAGCAGCTTGTTCGGGAGACAGAACACCGGGGAGCTGTTTTTT. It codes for CASSLFGRQNTGELFF. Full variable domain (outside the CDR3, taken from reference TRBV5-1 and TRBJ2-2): KAGVTQTPRYLIKTRGQQVTLSCSPISGHRSVSWYQQTPGQGLQFLFEYFSETQRNKGNFPGRFSGRQFSNSRSEMNVSTLELGDSALYLCASSLFGRQNTGELFFGEGSRLTVL.

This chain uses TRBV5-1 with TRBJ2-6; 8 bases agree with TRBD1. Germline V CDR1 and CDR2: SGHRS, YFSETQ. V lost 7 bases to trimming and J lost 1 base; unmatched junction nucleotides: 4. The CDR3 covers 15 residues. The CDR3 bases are TGCGCCAGCGCTACAGGGGGATCTGGGGCCAACGTCCTGACTTTC. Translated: CASATGGSGANVLTF.

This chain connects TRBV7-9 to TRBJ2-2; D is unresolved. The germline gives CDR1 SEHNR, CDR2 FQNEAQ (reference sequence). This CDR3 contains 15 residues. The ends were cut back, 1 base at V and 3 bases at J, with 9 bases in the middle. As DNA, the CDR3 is TGTGCCAGCAGCTTAGTGGGCCGATACACCGGGGAGCTGTTTTTT. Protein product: CASSLVGRYTGELFF.

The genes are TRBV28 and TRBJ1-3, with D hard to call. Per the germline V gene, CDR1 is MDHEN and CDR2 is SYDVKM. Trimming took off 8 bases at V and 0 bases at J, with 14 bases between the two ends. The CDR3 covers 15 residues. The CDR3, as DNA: TGTGCCAGCGCCGAGGGAGTTCTCTCTGGAAACACCATATATTTT. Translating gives CASAEGVLSGNTIYF.

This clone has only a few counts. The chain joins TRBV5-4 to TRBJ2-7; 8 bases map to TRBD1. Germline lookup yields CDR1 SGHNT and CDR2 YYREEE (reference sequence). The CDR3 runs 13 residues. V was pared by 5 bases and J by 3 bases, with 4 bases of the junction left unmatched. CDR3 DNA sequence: TGTGCCAGCAGACCCGGACAGGGCTACGAGCAGTACTTC. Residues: CASRPGQGYEQYF. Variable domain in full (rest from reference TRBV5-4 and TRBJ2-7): ETGVTQSPTHLIKTRGQQVTLRCSSQSGHNTVSWYQQALGQGPQFIFQYYREEENGRGNFPPRFSGLQFPNYSSELNVNALELDDSALYLCASRPGQGYEQYFGPGTRLTVT.

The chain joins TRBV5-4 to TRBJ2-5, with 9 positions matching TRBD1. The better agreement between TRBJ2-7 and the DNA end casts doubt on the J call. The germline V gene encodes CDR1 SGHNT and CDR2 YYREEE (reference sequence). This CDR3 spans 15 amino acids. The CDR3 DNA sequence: TGTGCCAGCAGCATATCCGGGACAGGGACCCACGAGCAGTACTTC. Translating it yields CASSISGTGTHEQYF.

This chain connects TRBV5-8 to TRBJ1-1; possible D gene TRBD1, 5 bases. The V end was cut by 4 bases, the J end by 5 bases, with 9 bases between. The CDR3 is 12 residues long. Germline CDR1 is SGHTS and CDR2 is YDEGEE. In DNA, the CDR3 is TGTGCCAGCAGCCCCAGGGTGACTGAAGCTTTCTTT. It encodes CASSPRVTEAFF.

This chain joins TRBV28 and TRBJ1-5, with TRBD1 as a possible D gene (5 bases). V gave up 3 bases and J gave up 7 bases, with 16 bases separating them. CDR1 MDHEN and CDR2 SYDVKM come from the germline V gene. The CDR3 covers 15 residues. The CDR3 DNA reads TGTGCCAGCAGTTTCACAGGAGGCTCCAGGCAGCCCCAGCATTTT. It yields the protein CASSFTGGSRQPQHF.

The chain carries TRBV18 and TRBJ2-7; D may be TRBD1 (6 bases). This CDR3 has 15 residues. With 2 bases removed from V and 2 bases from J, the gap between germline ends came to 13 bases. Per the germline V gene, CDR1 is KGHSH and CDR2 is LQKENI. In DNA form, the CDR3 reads TGTGCCAGCTCACCAATGACAGGCTGGCCCTACGAGCAGTACTTC. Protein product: CASSPMTGWPYEQYF.

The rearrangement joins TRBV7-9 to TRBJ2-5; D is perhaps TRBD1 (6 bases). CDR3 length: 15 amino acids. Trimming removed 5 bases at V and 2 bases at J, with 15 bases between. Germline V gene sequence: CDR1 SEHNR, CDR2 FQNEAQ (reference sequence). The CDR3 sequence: CASSRPGQTQETQYF. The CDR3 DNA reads TGTGCCAGCAGCCGTCCGGGACAAACACAAGAGACCCAGTACTTC.

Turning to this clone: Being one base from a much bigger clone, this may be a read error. CDR3 residues: CASSPGLATYEQYF. The CDR3 coding sequence is TGTGCCAGCAGCCCGGGACTAGCGACCTACGAGCAGTACTTC. The V call is TRBV6-5, the J call TRBJ2-7; TRBD2 matches 10 bases. With 6 bases clipped from V and 2 bases from J, the junction kept 4 bases outside the gene matches. The CDR3 covers 14 residues. CDR1 MNHEY and CDR2 SVGAGI come from the germline V gene.

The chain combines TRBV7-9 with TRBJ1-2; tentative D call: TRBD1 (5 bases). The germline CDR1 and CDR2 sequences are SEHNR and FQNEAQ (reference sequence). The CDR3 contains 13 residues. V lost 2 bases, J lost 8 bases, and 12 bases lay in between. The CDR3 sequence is CASSLSGLAGYTF. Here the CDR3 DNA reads TGTGCCAGCAGCTTATCAGGGTTAGCGGGCTACACCTTC.

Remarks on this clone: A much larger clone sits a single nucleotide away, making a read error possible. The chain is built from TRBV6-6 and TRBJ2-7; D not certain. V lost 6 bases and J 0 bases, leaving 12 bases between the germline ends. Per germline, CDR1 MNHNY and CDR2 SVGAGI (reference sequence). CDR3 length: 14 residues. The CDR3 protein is CASSQEMGSYEQYF. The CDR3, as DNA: TGTGCCAGCAGCCAGGAGATGGGCTCCTACGAGCAGTACTTC.

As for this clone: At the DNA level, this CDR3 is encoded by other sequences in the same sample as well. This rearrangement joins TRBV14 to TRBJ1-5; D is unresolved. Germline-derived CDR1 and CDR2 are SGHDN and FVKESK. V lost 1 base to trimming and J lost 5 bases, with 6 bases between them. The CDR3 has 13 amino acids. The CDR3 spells CASSQGLDQPQHF. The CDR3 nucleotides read TGTGCCAGCAGCCAAGGTCTGGATCAGCCCCAGCATTTT.

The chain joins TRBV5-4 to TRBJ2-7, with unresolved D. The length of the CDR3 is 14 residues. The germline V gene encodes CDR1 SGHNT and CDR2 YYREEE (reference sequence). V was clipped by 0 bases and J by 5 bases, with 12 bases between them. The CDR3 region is CASSLDQRTDEQYF. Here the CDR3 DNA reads TGTGCCAGCAGCTTGGATCAGCGCACGGACGAGCAGTACTTC.

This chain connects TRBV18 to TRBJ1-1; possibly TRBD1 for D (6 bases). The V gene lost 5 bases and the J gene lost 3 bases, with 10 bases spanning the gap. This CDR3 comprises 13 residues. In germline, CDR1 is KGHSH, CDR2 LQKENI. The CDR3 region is CASSGGADTEAFF. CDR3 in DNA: TGTGCCAGCTCAGGGGGGGCGGACACTGAAGCTTTCTTT.

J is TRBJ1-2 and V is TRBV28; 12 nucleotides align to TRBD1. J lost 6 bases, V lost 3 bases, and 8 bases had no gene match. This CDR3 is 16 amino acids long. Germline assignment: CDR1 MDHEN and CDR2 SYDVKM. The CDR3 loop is CASSFTRDRGRNGYTF. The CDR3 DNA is TGTGCCAGCAGTTTTACCCGGGACAGGGGGCGCAATGGCTACACCTTC.